These T cell receptor beta chains were read from a single sample in a study of blood T cell repertoires in COVID-19. TCRdb's copy holds only in-frame clones and misses some; the assay was immunoSEQ multiplex PCR. The table shows around 190,000 clones, with around 80% occurring only once. Sequencing was carried out using peripheral blood. The receptors derive from a human donor in a cohort sampled during active COVID-19. Both conserved end residues are part of each CDR3.

V	J	CDR3
TRBV19	TRBJ1-6	CASTDFNSPLHF
TRBV10-1	TRBJ2-3	CASSLAGGTDTQYF
TRBV5-1	TRBJ1-1	CASSPGQGTGNTEAFF
TRBV7-8	TRBJ2-5	CASSLGAGARRETQYF
TRBV7-2	TRBJ1-3	CASSLREYGNTIYF
TRBV28	TRBJ2-1	CASSLSGREGVYNEQFF
TRBV28	TRBJ2-7	CASSLWPGTGFYEQYF
TRBV7-8	TRBJ2-1	CASSFPATSGERRSYNEQFF
TRBV12-3/TRBV12-4	TRBJ2-3	CASSLGATDTQYF
TRBV28	TRBJ1-1	CASSLTRGGNTEAFF
TRBV28	TRBJ2-7	CASSLSQGSYEQYF
TRBV29-1	TRBJ2-5	CSVDGIQGAPQETQYF
TRBV7-9	TRBJ1-6	CASSPWLRTGESPLHF
TRBV2	TRBJ2-5	CASGYGRGETQYF
TRBV7-9	TRBJ2-4	CASSLGGWSAKNIQYF
TRBV7-9	TRBJ1-1	CASSLSPEEAFF
TRBV11-3	TRBJ2-3	CASSTSGLESDTQYF
TRBV19	TRBJ2-3	CASSIDPTSWNTDTQYF
TRBV27	TRBJ1-5	CASSLLTGSQPQHF
TRBV27	TRBJ1-1	CASSLGKNTEAFF
TRBV6-6	TRBJ2-3	CASSPGHVSGDTQYF
TRBV14	TRBJ2-7	CASSQPTSGRIYEQYF
TRBV5-1	TRBJ2-2	CASSPGLAGGPSTGELFF
TRBV11-3	TRBJ2-5	CAGSTSERQETQYF
TRBV6-5	TRBJ2-1	CASSYAGLAGGNEQFF
TRBV11-1	TRBJ2-1	CASSAAGVSYNEQFF
TRBV7-9	TRBJ1-6	CASSLAQAGYSPLHF
TRBV12-5	TRBJ2-2	CASATGGGFQAEITGELFF
TRBV7-9	TRBJ2-7	CASSLRQGLVEQYF
TRBV19	TRBJ2-3	CASSIGTFRTDTQYF
TRBV4-1	TRBJ2-3	CASSQVGGPPPTDTQYF
TRBV21-1	TRBJ2-4	CASSKFQPSRAQFDKNIQYF
TRBV11-2	TRBJ1-1	CASSSHNRGRDTEAFF
TRBV5-1	TRBJ2-7	CASSLSGTSYEQYF
TRBV19	TRBJ2-7	CASTWTGGSYEQYF
TRBV5-1	TRBJ1-2	CASSLALADRGQYGYTF
TRBV19	TRBJ2-5	CASHGQGSVETQYF
TRBV9	TRBJ1-1	CASSVSRAGATEAFF
TRBV5-8	TRBJ1-2	CASSTLTDRGRNYGYTF
TRBV3-1/TRBV3-2	TRBJ2-3	CASSQVAAPDTQYF
TRBV7-2	TRBJ2-3	CASSFRLAGGGTDTQYF
TRBV30	TRBJ2-4	CACQSGRGTIQYF
TRBV19	TRBJ2-5	CASSAGDSVQETQYF
TRBV4-2	TRBJ2-5	CASSQGTSGRGPQETQYF
TRBV6-6	TRBJ1-2	CASRSQGQHYGYTF
TRBV27	TRBJ2-3	CASSLWSGVSTDTQYF
TRBV5-1	TRBJ1-4	CASSADRGGEKLFF
TRBV4-2	TRBJ2-3	CASSQEDSVRGTDTQYF
TRBV19	TRBJ1-1	CASSSKGQSNTEAFF